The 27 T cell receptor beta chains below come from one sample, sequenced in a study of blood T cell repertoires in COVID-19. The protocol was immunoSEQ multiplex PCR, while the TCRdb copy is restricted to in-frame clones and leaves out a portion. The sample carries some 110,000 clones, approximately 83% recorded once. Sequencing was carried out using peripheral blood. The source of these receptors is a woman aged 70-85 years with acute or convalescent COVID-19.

Here the CDR3 DNA reads TGTGCCATCAGTAGGACAGGCGCTGGAAACACCATATATTTT. Protein: CAISRTGAGNTIYF. The chain carries TRBV10-3 and TRBJ1-3; 7 bases agree with TRBD1. The V and J ends lost 5 bases and 2 bases, in that order; junction bases with no gene match: 3. The germline V gene encodes CDR1 ENHRY and CDR2 SYGVKD. The CDR3 runs to 14 residues.

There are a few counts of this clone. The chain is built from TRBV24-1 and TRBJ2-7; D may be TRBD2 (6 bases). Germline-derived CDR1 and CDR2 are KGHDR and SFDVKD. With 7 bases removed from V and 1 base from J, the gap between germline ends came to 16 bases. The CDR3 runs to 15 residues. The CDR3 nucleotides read TGTGCCACCAGGACGGGACTCACTTGTTCCTACGAGCAGTACGTC. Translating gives CATRTGLTCSYEQYV.

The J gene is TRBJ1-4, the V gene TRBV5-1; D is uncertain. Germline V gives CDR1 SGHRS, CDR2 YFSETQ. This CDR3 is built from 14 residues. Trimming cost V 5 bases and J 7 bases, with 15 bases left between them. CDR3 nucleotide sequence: TGCGCCAGCAGGGCCGGAGGCGTTGGTGAAAAACTGTTTTTT. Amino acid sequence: CASRAGGVGEKLFF.

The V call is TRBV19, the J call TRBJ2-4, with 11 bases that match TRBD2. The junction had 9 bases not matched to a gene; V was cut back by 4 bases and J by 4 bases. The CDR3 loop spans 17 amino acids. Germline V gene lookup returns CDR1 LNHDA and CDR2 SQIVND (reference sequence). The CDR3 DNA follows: TGTGCCAGTAGTAAAGATAGCGGGGGGGCCCGGAAAAACATTCAGTACTTC. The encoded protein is CASSKDSGGARKNIQYF.

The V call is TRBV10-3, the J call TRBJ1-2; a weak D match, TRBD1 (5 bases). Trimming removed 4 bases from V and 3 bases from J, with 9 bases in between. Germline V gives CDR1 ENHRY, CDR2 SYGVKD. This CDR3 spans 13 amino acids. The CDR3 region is CAISADSDYGYTF. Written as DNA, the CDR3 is TGTGCCATCAGTGCAGACAGCGACTATGGCTACACCTTC.

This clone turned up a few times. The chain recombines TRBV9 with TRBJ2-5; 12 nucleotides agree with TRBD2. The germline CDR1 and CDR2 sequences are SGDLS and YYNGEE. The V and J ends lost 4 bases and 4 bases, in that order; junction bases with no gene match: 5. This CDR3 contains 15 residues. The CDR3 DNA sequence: TGTGCCAGCAGCACCCCTAGCGGGGGGGCAGAGACCCAGTACTTC. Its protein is CASSTPSGGAETQYF. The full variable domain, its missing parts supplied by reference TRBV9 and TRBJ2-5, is DSGVTQTPKHLITATGQRVTLRCSPRSGDLSVYWYQQSLDQGLQFLIQYYNGEERAKGNILERFSAQQFPDLHSELNLSSLELGDSALYFCASSTPSGGAETQYFGPGTRLLVL.

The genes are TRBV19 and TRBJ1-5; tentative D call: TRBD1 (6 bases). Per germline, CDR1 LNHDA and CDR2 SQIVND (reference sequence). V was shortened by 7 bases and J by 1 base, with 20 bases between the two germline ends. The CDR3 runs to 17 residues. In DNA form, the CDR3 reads TGTGCCAGTATCCGGCAGGGGAATGATTTAAGCAATCAGCCCCAGCATTTT. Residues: CASIRQGNDLSNQPQHF.

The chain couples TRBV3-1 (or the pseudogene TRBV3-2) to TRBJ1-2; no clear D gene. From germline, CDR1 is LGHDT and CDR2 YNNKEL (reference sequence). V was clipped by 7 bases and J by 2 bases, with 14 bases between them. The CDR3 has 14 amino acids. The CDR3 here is CASKEGSVNYGYTF. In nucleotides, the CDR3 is TGTGCCAGCAAGGAGGGATCGGTAAACTATGGCTACACCTTC.

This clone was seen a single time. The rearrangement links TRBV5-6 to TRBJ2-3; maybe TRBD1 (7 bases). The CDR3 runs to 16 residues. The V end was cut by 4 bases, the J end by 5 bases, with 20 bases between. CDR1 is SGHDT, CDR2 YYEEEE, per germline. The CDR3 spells CASSLGRGGGVDTQYF. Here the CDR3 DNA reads TGTGCCAGCAGCCTGGGGAGAGGGGGCGGGGTAGATACGCAGTATTTT.

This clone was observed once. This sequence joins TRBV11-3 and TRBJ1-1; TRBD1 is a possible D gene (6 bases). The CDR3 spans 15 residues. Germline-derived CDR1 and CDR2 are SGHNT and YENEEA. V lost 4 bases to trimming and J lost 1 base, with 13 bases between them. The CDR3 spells CASSYQGTENTEAFF. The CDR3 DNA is TGTGCCAGCAGCTATCAGGGGACCGAGAACACTGAAGCTTTCTTT.

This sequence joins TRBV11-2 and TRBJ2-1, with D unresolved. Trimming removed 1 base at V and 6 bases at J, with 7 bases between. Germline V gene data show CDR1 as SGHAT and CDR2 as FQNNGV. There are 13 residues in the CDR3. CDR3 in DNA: TGTGCCAGCAGCTTAGGAGTCGTCAATGAGCAGTTCTTC. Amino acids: CASSLGVVNEQFF.

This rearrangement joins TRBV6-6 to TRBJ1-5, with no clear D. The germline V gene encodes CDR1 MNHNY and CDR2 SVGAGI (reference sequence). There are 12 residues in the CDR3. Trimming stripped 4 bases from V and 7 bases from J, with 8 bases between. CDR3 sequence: CASSSHEQPQHF. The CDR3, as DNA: TGTGCCAGCAGTTCCCACGAGCAGCCCCAGCATTTT.

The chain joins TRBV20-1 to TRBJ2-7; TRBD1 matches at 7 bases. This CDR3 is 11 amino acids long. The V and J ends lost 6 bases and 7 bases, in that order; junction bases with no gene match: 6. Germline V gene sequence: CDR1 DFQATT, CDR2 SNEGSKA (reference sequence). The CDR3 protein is CSAGDSYEQYF. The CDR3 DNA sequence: TGCAGTGCAGGGGACAGTTATGAGCAGTACTTC.

The CDR3 DNA sequence: TGTGCCAGTACCAAGGGACAGGAGAACACCGGGGAGCTGTTTTTT. Translated, it gives CASTKGQENTGELFF. This chain uses TRBV19 with TRBJ2-2, with 8 bases matching TRBD1. The CDR3 contains 15 residues. Germline V gene data show CDR1 as LNHDA and CDR2 as SQIVND (reference sequence). V lost 7 bases, J lost 1 base, and 5 bases stayed unmatched.

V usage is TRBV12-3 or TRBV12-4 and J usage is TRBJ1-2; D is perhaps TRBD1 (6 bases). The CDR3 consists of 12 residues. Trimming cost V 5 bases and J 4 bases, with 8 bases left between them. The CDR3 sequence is CASSEGGYGYTF. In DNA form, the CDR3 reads TGTGCCAGCAGTGAAGGGGGCTATGGCTACACCTTC.

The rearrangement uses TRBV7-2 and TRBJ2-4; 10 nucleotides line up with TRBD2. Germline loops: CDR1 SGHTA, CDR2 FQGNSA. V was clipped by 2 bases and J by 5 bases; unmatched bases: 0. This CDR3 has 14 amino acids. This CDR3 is CASSLTSGENIQYF. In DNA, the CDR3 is TGTGCCAGCAGCTTAACTAGCGGGGAAAACATTCAGTACTTC.

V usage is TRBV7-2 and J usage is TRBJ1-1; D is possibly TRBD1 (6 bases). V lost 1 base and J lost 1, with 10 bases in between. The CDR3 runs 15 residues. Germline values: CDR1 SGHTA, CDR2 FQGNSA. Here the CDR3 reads CASSLDGTRNTEAFF. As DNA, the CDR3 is TGTGCCAGCAGCTTAGACGGGACAAGGAACACTGAAGCTTTCTTT.

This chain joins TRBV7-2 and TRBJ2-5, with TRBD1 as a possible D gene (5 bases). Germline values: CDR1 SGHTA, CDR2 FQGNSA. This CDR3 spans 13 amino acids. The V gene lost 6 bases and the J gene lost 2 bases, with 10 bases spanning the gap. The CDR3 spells CASSSRAQETQYF. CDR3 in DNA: TGTGCCAGCAGTTCCAGGGCGCAAGAGACCCAGTACTTC.

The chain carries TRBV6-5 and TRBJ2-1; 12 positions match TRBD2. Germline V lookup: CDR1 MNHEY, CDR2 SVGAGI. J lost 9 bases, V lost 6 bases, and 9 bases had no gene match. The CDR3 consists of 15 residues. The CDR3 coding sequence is TGTGCCAGCAGAAGGCTAGCGGGGGGGCTCAGTGAGCAGTTCTTC. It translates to CASRRLAGGLSEQFF.

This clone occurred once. The CDR3 reads CASSYLRNEQFF. The DNA for the CDR3 is TGTGCCAGCAGCTACCTGAGGAATGAGCAGTTCTTC. The chain couples TRBV7-9 to TRBJ2-1, with unresolved D. The V and J ends lost 4 bases and 7 bases respectively, with 8 bases between them. This CDR3 is 12 amino acids long. Germline CDR1 is SEHNR and CDR2 is FQNEAQ (reference sequence).

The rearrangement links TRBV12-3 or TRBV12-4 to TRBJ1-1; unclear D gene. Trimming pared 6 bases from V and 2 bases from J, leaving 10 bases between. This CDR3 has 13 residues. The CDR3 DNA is TGTGCCAGCAGCTACCGATACAACACTGAAGCTTTCTTT. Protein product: CASSYRYNTEAFF.

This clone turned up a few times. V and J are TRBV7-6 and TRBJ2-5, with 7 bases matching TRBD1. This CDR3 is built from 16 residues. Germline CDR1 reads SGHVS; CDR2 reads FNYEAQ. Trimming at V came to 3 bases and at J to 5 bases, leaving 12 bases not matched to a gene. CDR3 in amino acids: CASSFSTGTVGETQYF. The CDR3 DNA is TGTGCCAGCAGCTTTTCCACCGGGACAGTGGGGGAGACCCAGTACTTC.

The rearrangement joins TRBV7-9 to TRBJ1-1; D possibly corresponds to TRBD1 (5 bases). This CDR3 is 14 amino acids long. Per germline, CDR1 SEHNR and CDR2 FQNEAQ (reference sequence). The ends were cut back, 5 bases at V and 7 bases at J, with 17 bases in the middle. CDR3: CASSQQDGRFEAFF. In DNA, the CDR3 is TGTGCCAGCAGCCAACAGGACGGTCGCTTTGAAGCTTTCTTT.

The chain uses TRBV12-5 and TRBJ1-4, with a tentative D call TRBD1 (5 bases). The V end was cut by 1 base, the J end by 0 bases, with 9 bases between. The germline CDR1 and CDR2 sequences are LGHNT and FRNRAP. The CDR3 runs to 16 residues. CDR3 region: CASGLGRQPTNEKLFF. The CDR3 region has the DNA TGTGCTAGTGGTTTGGGGCGACAGCCAACTAATGAAAAACTGTTTTTT.

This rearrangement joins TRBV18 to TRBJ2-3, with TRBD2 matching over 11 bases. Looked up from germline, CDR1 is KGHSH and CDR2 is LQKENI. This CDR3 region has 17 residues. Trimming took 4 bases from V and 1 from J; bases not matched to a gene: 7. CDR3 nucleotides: TGTGCCAGCTCACTAACTCCACTAGCGGGGGGCACAGATACGCAGTATTTT. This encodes CASSLTPLAGGTDTQYF.

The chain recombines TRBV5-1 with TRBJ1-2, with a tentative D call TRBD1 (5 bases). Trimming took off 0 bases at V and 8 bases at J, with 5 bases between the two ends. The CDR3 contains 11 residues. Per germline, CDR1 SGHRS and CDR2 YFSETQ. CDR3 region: CASSLDRGYTF. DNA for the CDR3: TGCGCCAGCAGCTTGGACAGGGGCTACACCTTC.

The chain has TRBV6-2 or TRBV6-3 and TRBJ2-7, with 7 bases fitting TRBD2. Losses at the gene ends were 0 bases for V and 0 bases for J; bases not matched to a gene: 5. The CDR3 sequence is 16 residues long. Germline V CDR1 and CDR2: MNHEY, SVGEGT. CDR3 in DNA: TGTGCCAGCAGTTACTCGCCAGCGGGGAGCTCCTACGAGCAGTACGTC. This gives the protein CASSYSPAGSSYEQYV.